The 8 T cell receptor beta chains below come from one sample, sequenced in a study of regulatory T cells in long-lasting Graves disease. Sample time point: persistent/refractory GD, antithyroid drugs over 5 years with positive TRAb. Researchers made the TCR library from RNA that was extracted from PBMCs. The TCR beta library used iRepertoire HTBI primers with Arm-PCR amplification of CDR3. One entry per CDR3 protein results from TCRdb running MiXCR on the multiplex PCR reads. The data show about 460,000 distinct CDR3 sequences, about 20% seen once. Source: peripheral blood mononuclear cells (PBMCs), taken when the disease was refractory, from a patient treated with antithyroid drugs. These receptors all stem from a female donor with Graves disease.

This clonotype showed up many times. The chain employs TRBV28 and TRBJ1-4, with D tentatively TRBD1 (5 bases). Germline-derived CDR1 and CDR2 are MDHEN and SYDVKM. This CDR3 has 17 amino acids. V gave up 3 bases and J gave up 8 bases, with 22 bases separating them. The chain's CDR3 is CASSLQHIPGLREKLFF. Here the CDR3 DNA reads TGTGCCAGCAGTTTGCAGCACATACCGGGACTGAGGGAAAAACTGTTTTTT.

There are many counts of this clonotype. CDR3 nucleotides: TGTGCCAGCACCTCTCATTTCGGTCGGGCCCGAATACCTTCAATGAACACTGAAGCTTTCTTT. It encodes CASTSHFGRARIPSMNTEAFF. V usage is TRBV12-3 or TRBV12-4 and J usage is TRBJ1-1; D gene unclear. V was pared by 7 bases and J by 0 bases, with 33 bases between. The CDR3 is 21 residues long.

The chain is built from TRBV6-2 or TRBV6-3 and TRBJ2-7; 9 nucleotides match TRBD2. CDR1 and CDR2 (germline): MNHEY, SVGEGT. CDR3 length: 18 residues. The trim removed 2 bases at V and 1 base at J, leaving 12 bases unmatched. The CDR3: CASSYVPQRAGGSYEQYF. As DNA, the CDR3 is TGTGCCAGCAGTTACGTCCCCCAGCGAGCGGGGGGATCCTACGAGCAGTACTTC.

This clonotype has only a few counts. The chain recombines TRBV29-1 with TRBJ2-2; D might be TRBD2 (6 bases). The CDR3 loop spans 15 amino acids. V was shortened by 4 bases and J by 3 bases, with 15 bases between the two germline ends. From germline, CDR1 is SQVTM and CDR2 ANQGSEA. Here the CDR3 reads CSVAGAGGYTGELFF. The CDR3 nucleotides read TGCAGCGTTGCTGGGGCCGGAGGGTACACCGGGGAGCTGTTTTTT.

CDR3 sequence (DNA): TGTGCCTGGAGTCCAAGTTTGATGGGGGGCTACACCTTC. Amino acids: CAWSPSLMGGYTF. The chain couples TRBV30 to TRBJ1-2; D not certain. The CDR3 contains 13 residues. Germline V gene lookup returns CDR1 GTSNPN and CDR2 SVGIG (reference sequence). The V and J ends lost 2 bases and 8 bases respectively, with 15 bases between them.

This clonotype was detected many times. The chain recombines TRBV28 with TRBJ1-2; D not certain. This CDR3 has 14 amino acids. The germline CDR1 and CDR2 sequences are MDHEN and SYDVKM. V shed 3 bases and J shed 2 bases, with 10 bases lying between them. CDR3 coding DNA: TGTGCCAGCAGTTTTGGGCTACGGAACTATGGCTACACCTTC. Residues: CASSFGLRNYGYTF.

This chain connects TRBV3-2 to TRBJ1-2. TRBV3-2 is termed a pseudogene. The length of the CDR3 is 12 residues. CDR3 in amino acids: CASSQNRQLRIF. As DNA, the CDR3 is TGTGCCAGCAGCCAAAACCGTCAGCTACGGATCTTC.

This clonotype was observed many times. V gene TRBV6-1 combines with J gene TRBJ1-1, with TRBD1 matching over 9 bases. Germline loops: CDR1 MNHNS, CDR2 SASEGT. This CDR3 comprises 14 residues. With 6 bases clipped from V and 4 bases from J, the junction kept 6 bases outside the gene matches. The CDR3 nucleotides read TGTGCCAGCAGCGCACAGGGGGCGAGCACTGAAGCTTTCTTT. It codes for CASSAQGASTEAFF.